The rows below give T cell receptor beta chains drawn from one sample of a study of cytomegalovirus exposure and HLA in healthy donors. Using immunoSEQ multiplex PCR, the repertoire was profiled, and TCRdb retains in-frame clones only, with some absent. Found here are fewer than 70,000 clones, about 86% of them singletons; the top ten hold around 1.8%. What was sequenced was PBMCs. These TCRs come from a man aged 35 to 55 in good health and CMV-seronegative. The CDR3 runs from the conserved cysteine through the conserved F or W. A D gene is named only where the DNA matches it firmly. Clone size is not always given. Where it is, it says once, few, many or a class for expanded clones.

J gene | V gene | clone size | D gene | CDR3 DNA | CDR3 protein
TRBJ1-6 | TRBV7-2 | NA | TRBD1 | TGTGCCGCCAGCAGTGGATTCCCGGGACAGTATAATTCACCCCTCCACTTT | CAASSGFPGQYNSPLHF
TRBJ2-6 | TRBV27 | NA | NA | TGTGCCAGCACTGGGAGCTCTGGGGCCAACGTCCTGACTTTC | CASTGSSGANVLTF
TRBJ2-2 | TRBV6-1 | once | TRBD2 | TGTGCCAGCAAGACTAGCGGGGGGGCCACCGGGGAGCTGTTTTTT | CASKTSGGATGELFF
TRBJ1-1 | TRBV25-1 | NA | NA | TGTGCCAGCAGTGAAGGGGGGGCAGGGACTGAAGCTTTCTTT | CASSEGGAGTEAFF
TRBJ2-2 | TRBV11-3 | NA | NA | TGTGCCAGCAGCCCAACCCGGGCCGGGGAGCTGTTTTTT | CASSPTRAGELFF
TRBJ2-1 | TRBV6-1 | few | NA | TGTGCCAGCAGTGAAGGACAGGTCTACAATGAGCAGTTCTTC | CASSEGQVYNEQFF
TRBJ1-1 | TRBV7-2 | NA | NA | TGTGCCAGCAGCCCACGAGGGGGGGGCACTGAAGCTTTCTTT | CASSPRGGGTEAFF
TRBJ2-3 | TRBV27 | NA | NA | TGTGCCAGCAGTTTATCTCCCCTCGGGGCAGATACGCAGTATTTT | CASSLSPLGADTQYF
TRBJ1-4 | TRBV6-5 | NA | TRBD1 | TGTGCCAGCAGTTACCTCGGACAGGGCTATGAAAAACTGTTTTTT | CASSYLGQGYEKLFF
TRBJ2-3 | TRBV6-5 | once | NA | TGTGCCAGCAGAACTACGTTCAGCACAGATACGCAGTATTTT | CASRTTFSTDTQYF
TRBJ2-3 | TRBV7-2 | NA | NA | TGTGCCAGCAGCTTAGGGGGAGCGCTAAGCACAGATACGCAGTATTTT | CASSLGGALSTDTQYF
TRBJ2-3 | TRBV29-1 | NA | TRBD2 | TGCAGCGTTGACAGCGGCATTGCGACTAGCGGGAGAACAGATACGCAGTATTTT | CSVDSGIATSGRTDTQYF
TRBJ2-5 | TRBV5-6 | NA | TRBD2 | TGTGCCAGCAGCTTAGCGGGGTGGGAGACCCAGTACTTC | CASSLAGWETQYF
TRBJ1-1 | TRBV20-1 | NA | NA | TGCAGTGCTAGTTCGGGGGACGAGGCTTTCTTT | CSASSGDEAFF
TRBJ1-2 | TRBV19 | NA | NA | TGTGCCAGTAGTATGGGGGCAAACACGGGCTATGGCTACACCTTC | CASSMGANTGYGYTF
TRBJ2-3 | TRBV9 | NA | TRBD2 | TGTGCCAGCAGCGTAGGTCTAGCGGGGGCAGATACGCAGTATTTT | CASSVGLAGADTQYF
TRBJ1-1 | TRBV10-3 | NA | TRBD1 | TGTGCCATCAGGGGAGGCGGGACAGCGAACACTGAAGCTTTCTTT | CAIRGGGTANTEAFF
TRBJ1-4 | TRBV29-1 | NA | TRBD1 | TGCAGCGTTCGGGACAGTTCAAATGAAAAACTGTTTTTT | CSVRDSSNEKLFF
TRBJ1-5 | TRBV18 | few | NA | TGTGCCAGCTCCCGCCTAAGACAGATCAATCAGCCCCAGCATTTT | CASSRLRQINQPQHF
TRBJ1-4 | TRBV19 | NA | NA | TGTGCCAGTAGCAAAGGGGGGGCCGGTAATGAAAAACTGTTTTTT | CASSKGGAGNEKLFF
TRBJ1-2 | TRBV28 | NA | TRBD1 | TGTGCCAGCAGCCCGGGACAGGGCCCCTCCTTCTATGGCTACACCTTC | CASSPGQGPSFYGYTF
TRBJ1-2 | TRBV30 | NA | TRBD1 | TGTGCCTGGAGTGGTAGACCGGGACAGAACTATGGCTACACCTTC | CAWSGRPGQNYGYTF
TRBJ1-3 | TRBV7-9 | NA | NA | TGTGCCAGCAGCTTAGGCCGGAGGTCCGGAAACACCATATATTTT | CASSLGRRSGNTIYF
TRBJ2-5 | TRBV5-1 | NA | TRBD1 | TGCGCCAGCAGCGCCACCGGACAGGGAGAGACCCAGTACTTC | CASSATGQGETQYF
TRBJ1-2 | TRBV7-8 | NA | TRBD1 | TGTGCCAGCAGCTTAGAGTGGACAGGCCTCTATGGCTACACCTTC | CASSLEWTGLYGYTF
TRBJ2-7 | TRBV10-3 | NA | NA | TGTGCCATCAGGCCTACAGGGTTGACCTACGAGCAGTACTTC | CAIRPTGLTYEQYF
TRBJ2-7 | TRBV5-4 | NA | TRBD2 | TGTGCCAGCAGCTTGGAACTAGCGGCCTACGAGCAGTACTTC | CASSLELAAYEQYF
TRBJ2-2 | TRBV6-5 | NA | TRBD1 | TGTGCCAGCAGTTACCAAACAGGGGCGAACACCGGGGAGCTGTTTTTT | CASSYQTGANTGELFF
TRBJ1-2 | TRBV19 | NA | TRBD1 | TGTGCCAGTACCCCCGACAGGGGGGAAGGTGGCTACACCTTC | CASTPDRGEGGYTF
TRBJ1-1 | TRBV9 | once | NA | TGTGCCAGCAGCCCCCCAGGCTCGAACACTGAAGCTTTCTTT | CASSPPGSNTEAFF
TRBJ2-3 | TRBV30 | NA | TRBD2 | TGTGCCTGGAGTCTTTCCAGCGGGGGGTTAAAGACAGATACGCAGTATTTT | CAWSLSSGGLKTDTQYF
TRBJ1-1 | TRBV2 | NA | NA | TGTGCCAGCAGTGAAGCGCGCGTGATGGCTTTCTTT | CASSEARVMAFF
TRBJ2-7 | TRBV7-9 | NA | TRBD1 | TGTGCCAGCAGCCTCTTGGGACAGGAAGGCTACGAGCAGTACTTC | CASSLLGQEGYEQYF
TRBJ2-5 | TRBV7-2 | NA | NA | TGTGCCAGCAGCGTGTTTACTAGAATTGCCGAGACCCAGTACTTC | CASSVFTRIAETQYF
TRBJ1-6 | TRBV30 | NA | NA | TGTGCCTGGAGTTTCAAGGGGCCCTCACCCCTCCACTTT | CAWSFKGPSPLHF
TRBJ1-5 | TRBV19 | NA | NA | TGTGCCAGTTCCACACGTCCCCAGGGGAGCAATCAGCCCCAGCATTTT | CASSTRPQGSNQPQHF
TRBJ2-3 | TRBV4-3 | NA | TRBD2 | TGCGCCAGCAGCCAAGATCTGGGGGGGGGCACAGATACGCAGTATTTT | CASSQDLGGGTDTQYF
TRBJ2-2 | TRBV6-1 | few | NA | TGTGCCAGCAGTGTGTTAAGGGACTTTAACACCGGGGAGCTGTTTTTT | CASSVLRDFNTGELFF
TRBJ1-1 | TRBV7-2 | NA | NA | TGTGCCAGCAGCTTAGTTGGGGGGATGAACACTGAAGCTTTCTTT | CASSLVGGMNTEAFF
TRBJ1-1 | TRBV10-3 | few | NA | TGTGCCATCAGTGATCGGGGGGTGAACACTGAAGCTTTCTTT | CAISDRGVNTEAFF
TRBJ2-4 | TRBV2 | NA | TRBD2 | TGTGCCAGCACCGGGGGGGCAAGGGGACTAGCGACCAAAAACATTCAGTACTTC | CASTGGARGLATKNIQYF
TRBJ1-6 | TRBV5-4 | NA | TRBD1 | TGTGCCAGCAGCTTGGGTCCGGACAGGGGTAATTCACCCCTCCACTTT | CASSLGPDRGNSPLHF
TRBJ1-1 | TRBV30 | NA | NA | TGTGCCGGCAGCGCTAGGGGGAAGGGTAGTCAAGCTTTCTTT | CAGSARGKGSQAFF
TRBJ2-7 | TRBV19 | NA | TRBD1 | TGTGCCAGTAGTTACGGACAGGGGCAAATTTTGGGCTCCGAGCAGTACTTC | CASSYGQGQILGSEQYF
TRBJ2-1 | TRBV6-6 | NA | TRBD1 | TGTGCCAGCAGCGACAGGGGATACTACAATGAGCAGTTCTTC | CASSDRGYYNEQFF
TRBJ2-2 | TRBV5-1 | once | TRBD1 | TGCGCCAGCAGCTTGTTGCCCGGGACAGGGCCCGGGGAGCTGTTTTTT | CASSLLPGTGPGELFF
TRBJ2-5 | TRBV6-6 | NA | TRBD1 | TGTGCCAGCAGCGACAGGGCACGGGAGACCCAGTACTTC | CASSDRARETQYF
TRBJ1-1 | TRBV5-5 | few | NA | TGTGCCAGCAGCCGGGACACGAACACTGAAGCTTTCTTT | CASSRDTNTEAFF
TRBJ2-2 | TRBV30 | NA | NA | TGTGCCTGGAGGGGGGGGCATAGGACTTTCACCGGGGAGCTGTTTTTT | CAWRGGHRTFTGELFF
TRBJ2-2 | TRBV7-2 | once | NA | TGTGCCAGCAGCGCCAATAGGGGCGGGGAGCTGTTTTTT | CASSANRGGELFF
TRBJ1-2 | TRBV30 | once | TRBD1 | TGTGCCTGGACCCAAGACAGGGTGGATGGCTACACCTTC | CAWTQDRVDGYTF
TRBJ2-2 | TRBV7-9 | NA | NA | TGTGCCAGCAGCTTAGATACCAGACTCGCCGGGGAGCTGTTTTTT | CASSLDTRLAGELFF
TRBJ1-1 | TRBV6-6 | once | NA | TGTGCCAGCAGACTTGAGTTCAAAGCTTTCTTT | CASRLEFKAFF
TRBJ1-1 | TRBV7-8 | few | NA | TGTGCCAGCAGCGCCAACCGCAATCGGGGGGCCGGCACTGAAGCTTTCTTT | CASSANRNRGAGTEAFF